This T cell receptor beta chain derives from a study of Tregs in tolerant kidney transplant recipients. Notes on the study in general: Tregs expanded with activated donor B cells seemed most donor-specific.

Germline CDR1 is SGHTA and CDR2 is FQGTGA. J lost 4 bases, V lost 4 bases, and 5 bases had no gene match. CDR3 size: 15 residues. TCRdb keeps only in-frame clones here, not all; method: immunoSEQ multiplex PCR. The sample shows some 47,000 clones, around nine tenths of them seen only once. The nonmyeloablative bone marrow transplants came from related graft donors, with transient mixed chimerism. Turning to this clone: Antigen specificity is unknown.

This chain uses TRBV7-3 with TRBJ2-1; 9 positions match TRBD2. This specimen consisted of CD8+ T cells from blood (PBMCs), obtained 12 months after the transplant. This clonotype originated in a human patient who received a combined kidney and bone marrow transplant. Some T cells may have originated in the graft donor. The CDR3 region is CASSSGLAEYNEQFF. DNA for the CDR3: TGTGCCAGCAGCTCGGGACTAGCAGAATACAATGAGCAGTTCTTC.